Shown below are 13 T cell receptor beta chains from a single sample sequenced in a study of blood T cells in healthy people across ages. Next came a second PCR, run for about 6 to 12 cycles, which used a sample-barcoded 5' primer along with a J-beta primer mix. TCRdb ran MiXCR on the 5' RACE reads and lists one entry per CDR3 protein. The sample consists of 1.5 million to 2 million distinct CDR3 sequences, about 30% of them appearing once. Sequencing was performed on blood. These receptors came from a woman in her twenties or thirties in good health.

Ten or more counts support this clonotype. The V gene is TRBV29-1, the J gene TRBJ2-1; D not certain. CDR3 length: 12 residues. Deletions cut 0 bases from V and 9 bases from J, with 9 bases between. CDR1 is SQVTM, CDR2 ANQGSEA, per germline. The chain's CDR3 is CSVEEGLVEQFF. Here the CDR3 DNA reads TGCAGCGTTGAAGAGGGCTTAGTTGAGCAGTTCTTC.

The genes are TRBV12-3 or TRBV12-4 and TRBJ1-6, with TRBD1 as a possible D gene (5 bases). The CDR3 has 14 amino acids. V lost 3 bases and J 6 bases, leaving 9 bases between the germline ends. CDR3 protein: CASSFSGSNSPLHF. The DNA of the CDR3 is TGTGCCAGCAGTTTTTCAGGGAGTAATTCACCCCTCCACTTT.

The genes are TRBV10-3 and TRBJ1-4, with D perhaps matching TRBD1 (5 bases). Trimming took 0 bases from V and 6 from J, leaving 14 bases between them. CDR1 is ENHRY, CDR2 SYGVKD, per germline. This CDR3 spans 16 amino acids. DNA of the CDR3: TGTGCCATCAGTGAGTCCCTGGGACCTGCGGATGAAAAACTGTTTTTT. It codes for CAISESLGPADEKLFF.

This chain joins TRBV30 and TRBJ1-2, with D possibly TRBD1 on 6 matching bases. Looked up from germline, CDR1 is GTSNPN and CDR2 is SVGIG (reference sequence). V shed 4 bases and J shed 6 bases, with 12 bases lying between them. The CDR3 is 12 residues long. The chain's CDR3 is CAWNRDGDGYTF. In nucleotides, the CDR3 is TGTGCCTGGAACAGGGATGGGGATGGCTACACCTTC.

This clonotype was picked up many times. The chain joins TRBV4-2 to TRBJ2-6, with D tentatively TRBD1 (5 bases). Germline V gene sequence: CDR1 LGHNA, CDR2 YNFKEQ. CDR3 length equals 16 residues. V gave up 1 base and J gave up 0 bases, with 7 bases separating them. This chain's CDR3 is CASSQGTNSGANVLTF. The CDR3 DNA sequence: TGTGCCAGCAGCCAAGGGACAAACTCTGGGGCCAACGTCCTGACTTTC.

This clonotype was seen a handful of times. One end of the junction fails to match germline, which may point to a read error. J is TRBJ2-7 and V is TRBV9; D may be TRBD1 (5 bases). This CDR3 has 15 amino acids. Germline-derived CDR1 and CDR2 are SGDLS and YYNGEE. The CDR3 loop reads CAGSVGAGASYEQYF. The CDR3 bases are TGTGCCGGCAGCGTAGGGGCTGGGGCTTCCTACGAGCAGTACTTC.

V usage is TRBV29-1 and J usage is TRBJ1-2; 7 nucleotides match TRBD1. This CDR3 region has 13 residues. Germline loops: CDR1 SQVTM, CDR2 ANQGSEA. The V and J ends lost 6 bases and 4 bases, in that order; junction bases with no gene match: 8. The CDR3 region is CSVGTVDPYGYTF. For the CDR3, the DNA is TGCAGCGTCGGGACAGTGGATCCCTATGGCTACACCTTC. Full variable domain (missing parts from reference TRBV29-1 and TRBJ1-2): SAVISQKPSRDICQRGTSLTIQCQVDSQVTMMFWYRQQPGQSLTLIATANQGSEATYESGFVIDKFPISRPNLTFSTLTVSNMSPEDSSIYLCSVGTVDPYGYTFGSGTRLTVV.

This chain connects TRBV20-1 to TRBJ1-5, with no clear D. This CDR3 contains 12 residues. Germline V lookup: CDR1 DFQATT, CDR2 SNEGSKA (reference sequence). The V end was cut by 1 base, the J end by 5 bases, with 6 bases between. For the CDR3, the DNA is TGCAGTGCTAGAGGGGTTGATCAGCCCCAGCATTTT. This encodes CSARGVDQPQHF.

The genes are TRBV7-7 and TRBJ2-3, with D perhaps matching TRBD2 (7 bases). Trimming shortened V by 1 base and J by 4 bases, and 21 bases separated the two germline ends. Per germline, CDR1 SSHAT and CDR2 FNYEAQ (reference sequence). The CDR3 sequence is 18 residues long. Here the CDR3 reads CASSLGNNAGALADTQYF. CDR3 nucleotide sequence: TGTGCCAGCAGCTTAGGAAACAATGCGGGGGCCCTCGCAGATACGCAGTATTTT. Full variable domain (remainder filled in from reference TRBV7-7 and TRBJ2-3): GAGVSQSPRYKVTKRGQDVTLRCDPISSHATLYWYQQALGQGPEFLTYFNYEAQPDKSGLPSDRFSAERPEGSISTLTIQRTEQRDSAMYRCASSLGNNAGALADTQYFGPGTRLTVL.

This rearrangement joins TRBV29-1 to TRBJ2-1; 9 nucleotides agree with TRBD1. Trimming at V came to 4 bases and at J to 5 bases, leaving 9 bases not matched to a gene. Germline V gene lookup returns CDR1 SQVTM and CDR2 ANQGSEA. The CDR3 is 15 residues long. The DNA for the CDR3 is TGCAGCGTTGTTGGCGGACAGGGGAGGAACAATGAGCAGTTCTTC. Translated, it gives CSVVGGQGRNNEQFF.

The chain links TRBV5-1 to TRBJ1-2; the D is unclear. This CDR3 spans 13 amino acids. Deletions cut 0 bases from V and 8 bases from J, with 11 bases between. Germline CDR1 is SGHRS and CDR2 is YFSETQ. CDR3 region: CASSLAEGSGYTF. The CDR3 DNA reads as TGCGCCAGCAGCTTGGCAGAGGGATCCGGCTACACCTTC.

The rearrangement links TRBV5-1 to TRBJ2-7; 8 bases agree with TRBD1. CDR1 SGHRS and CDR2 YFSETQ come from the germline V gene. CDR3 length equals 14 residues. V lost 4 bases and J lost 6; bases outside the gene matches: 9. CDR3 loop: CASSPGQGRLEQYF. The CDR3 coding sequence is TGCGCCAGCAGCCCCGGACAGGGTCGGCTCGAGCAGTACTTC. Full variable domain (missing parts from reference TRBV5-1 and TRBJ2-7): KAGVTQTPRYLIKTRGQQVTLSCSPISGHRSVSWYQQTPGQGLQFLFEYFSETQRNKGNFPGRFSGRQFSNSRSEMNVSTLELGDSALYLCASSPGQGRLEQYFGPGTRLTVT.

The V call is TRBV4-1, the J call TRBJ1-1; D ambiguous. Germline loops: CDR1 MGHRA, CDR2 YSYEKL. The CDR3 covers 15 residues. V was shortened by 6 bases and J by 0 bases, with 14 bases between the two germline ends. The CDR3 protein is CASRQMGWVNTEAFF. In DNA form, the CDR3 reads TGCGCCAGCAGGCAAATGGGCTGGGTGAACACTGAAGCTTTCTTT.